A single sample is the source of the 18 T cell receptor beta chains below, sequenced in a study of cytomegalovirus exposure and HLA in healthy donors. PCR was performed using 60 Vbeta and 13 Jbeta primers. Sequenced by immunoSEQ multiplex PCR; TCRdb stores in-frame clones only, minus some. The table lists about 200,000 clones, 82% of them singletons. Input material: PBMCs. Every receptor here comes from a woman aged 45-65 years in good health and CMV-seropositive.

The chain combines TRBV6-5 with TRBJ1-4, with 7 bases that match TRBD1. V was clipped by 5 bases and J by 7 bases; unmatched bases: 7. There are 14 residues in the CDR3. Per the germline V gene, CDR1 is MNHEY and CDR2 is SVGAGI. As DNA, the CDR3 is TGTGCCAGCAGTGAATGGGCAGGGGGTGAAAAACTGTTTTTT. Amino acids: CASSEWAGGEKLFF.

This clone occurred a few times. The gene calls are TRBV6-1 and TRBJ2-7, with 8 bases lining up with TRBD2. V was pared by 2 bases and J by 2 bases, with 5 bases of the junction left unmatched. Looked up from germline, CDR1 is MNHNS and CDR2 is SASEGT. The length of the CDR3 is 15 residues. This CDR3 is CASSEQAGGAYEQYF. CDR3 nucleotides: TGTGCCAGCAGTGAACAGGCGGGAGGTGCCTACGAGCAGTACTTC.

The CDR3 protein is CASSYNAGGYTDTQYF. The CDR3 DNA reads TGTGCCAGCAGTTACAACGCGGGGGGTTACACAGATACGCAGTATTTT. The V call is TRBV6-5, the J call TRBJ2-3; TRBD2 aligns across 8 bases. The CDR3 runs to 16 residues. Germline CDR1 and CDR2: MNHEY and SVGAGI. With 2 bases clipped from V and 2 bases from J, the junction kept 6 bases outside the gene matches.

For the CDR3, the DNA is TGCGCCAGCAGTGATGGACAGGGGGCCCCCAACACCGGGGAGCTGTTTTTT. Translating it yields CASSDGQGAPNTGELFF. This chain connects TRBV10-1 to TRBJ2-2; 11 positions match TRBD1. V shed 3 bases and J 2 bases; nucleotides not matched to a gene: 5. This CDR3 comprises 17 residues. The germline gives CDR1 WNHNN, CDR2 SYGVQD (reference sequence).

The rearrangement links TRBV11-2 to TRBJ2-2, with TRBD1 as a possible D gene (6 bases). Germline CDR1 reads SGHAT; CDR2 reads FQNNGV. V shed 1 base and J shed 1 base, with 13 bases lying between them. The CDR3 totals 17 residues. The CDR3 spells CASSLGFQGQNTGELFF. In nucleotides, the CDR3 is TGTGCCAGCAGCTTAGGCTTCCAGGGGCAGAACACCGGGGAGCTGTTTTTT. Variable domain in full (rest from reference TRBV11-2 and TRBJ2-2): EAGVAQSPRYKIIEKRQSVAFWCNPISGHATLYWYQQILGQGPKLLIQFQNNGVVDDSQLPKDRFSAERLKGVDSTLKIQPAKLEDSAVYLCASSLGFQGQNTGELFFGEGSRLTVL.

The chain combines TRBV6-1 with TRBJ2-2, with D perhaps TRBD2 (6 bases). CDR3 length: 13 amino acids. Trimming took 4 bases from V and 6 from J, leaving 9 bases between them. Germline V gene data show CDR1 as MNHNS and CDR2 as SASEGT. Here the CDR3 reads CASSAWGAGELFF. The CDR3 DNA sequence: TGTGCCAGCAGTGCCTGGGGGGCCGGGGAGCTGTTTTTT.

The chain uses TRBV6-6 and TRBJ2-1, with D perhaps TRBD2 (5 bases). CDR3 length: 16 amino acids. Germline CDR1 MNHNY, CDR2 SVGAGI (reference sequence). V dropped 3 bases and J dropped 2 bases, with 14 bases sitting between them. The CDR3 sequence is CASSYQSSLPYNEQFF. CDR3 bases: TGTGCCAGCAGTTATCAGTCTAGCCTCCCCTACAATGAGCAGTTCTTC.

The chain couples TRBV7-2 to TRBJ2-7; a weak D match, TRBD2 (5 bases). V was clipped by 6 bases and J by 2 bases, with 26 bases between them. This CDR3 comprises 18 residues. Germline lookup yields CDR1 SGHTA and CDR2 FQGNSA. The CDR3 loop is CASRLITPRASLTYEQYF. CDR3 nucleotide sequence: TGTGCCAGCAGACTCATTACTCCCCGGGCTAGCCTAACCTACGAGCAGTACTTC.

This chain joins TRBV30 and TRBJ2-1; D gene ambiguous. The V gene's germline CDR1 is GTSNPN and CDR2 SVGIG (reference sequence). V lost 0 bases and J lost 2, with 5 bases in between. The CDR3 runs to 13 residues. The CDR3 sequence is CAWSVDTYNEQFF. The CDR3 DNA reads as TGTGCCTGGAGTGTAGACACCTACAATGAGCAGTTCTTC.

This chain uses TRBV5-1 with TRBJ2-7, with 8 nucleotides matching TRBD1. The CDR3 totals 14 residues. The V segment lost 6 bases and the J segment 5 bases; nucleotides outside the gene matches: 10. Germline values: CDR1 SGHRS, CDR2 YFSETQ. DNA of the CDR3: TGCGCCAGCACCCTGGGGGGCAGGGGGCACGAGCAGTACTTC. It yields the protein CASTLGGRGHEQYF.

The chain uses TRBV6-1 and TRBJ1-5; the D gene is possibly TRBD1 (5 bases). This CDR3 region has 15 residues. V was pared by 6 bases and J by 5 bases, with 17 bases between. Germline CDR1 MNHNS, CDR2 SASEGT. This CDR3 is CASRRIDSAYQPQHF. In DNA form, the CDR3 reads TGTGCCAGCAGGAGGATAGACAGCGCCTATCAGCCCCAGCATTTT.

The chain is built from TRBV4-3 and TRBJ1-1; D uncertain. The V gene's germline CDR1 is LGHNA and CDR2 YSLEER. The germline V and J ends were trimmed by 0 bases and 2 bases, with 10 bases remaining between them. The CDR3 is made up of 15 amino acids. Written as DNA, the CDR3 is TGCGCCAGCAGCCAAGATTCGGAGCTTAACACTGAAGCTTTCTTT. Its translation is CASSQDSELNTEAFF.

The chain recombines TRBV7-3 with TRBJ2-2; 10 bases align to TRBD2. The germline gives CDR1 SGHTA, CDR2 FQGTGA. Germline trimming cut 2 bases from V and 3 bases from J; bases unmatched to any gene: 15. This CDR3 region has 20 residues. CDR3 sequence reads: CASSLSSGLAITTYTGELFF. CDR3 nucleotides: TGTGCCAGCAGCTTATCCTCGGGACTAGCGATCACCACTTACACCGGGGAGCTGTTTTTT.

This clone appeared a few times. The chain combines TRBV27 with TRBJ1-1; D remains ambiguous. This CDR3 comprises 11 residues. Trimming pared 6 bases from V and 4 bases from J, leaving 6 bases between. CDR1 MNHEY and CDR2 SMNVEV come from the germline V gene (reference sequence). This chain's CDR3 is CASSRGTEAFF. Here the CDR3 DNA reads TGTGCCAGCAGCCGAGGCACTGAAGCTTTCTTT.

The J gene is TRBJ1-2, the V gene TRBV27, with D uncertain. This CDR3 comprises 12 residues. The V end was cut by 8 bases, the J end by 6 bases, with 13 bases between. Germline CDR1 and CDR2: MNHEY and SMNVEV (reference sequence). CDR3 DNA sequence: TGTGCCAGCGGACTCGGGGAAGATGGCTACACCTTC. Protein: CASGLGEDGYTF.

The V and J genes are TRBV2 and TRBJ2-1; 7 bases align to TRBD1. Germline V CDR1 and CDR2: SNHLY, FYNNEI. The CDR3 contains 15 residues. V dropped 7 bases and J dropped 6; count of bases not matched to a gene: 12. This CDR3 is CASTRDSQTFNEQFF. The CDR3 nucleotides read TGTGCCAGCACCCGGGACAGTCAAACATTCAATGAGCAGTTCTTC.

This chain uses TRBV7-9 with TRBJ2-7; a possible D gene is TRBD2 (5 bases). Trimming left V 4 bases short and J 6 bases short, with 10 bases between. Germline lookup yields CDR1 SEHNR and CDR2 FQNEAQ (reference sequence). This CDR3 region has 12 residues. The CDR3 spells CASSWESVEQYF. The CDR3 DNA follows: TGTGCCAGCAGCTGGGAGTCCGTCGAGCAGTACTTC.

This clone has only a few counts. The genes are TRBV28 and TRBJ2-7, with 10 bases aligning to TRBD1. Germline V lookup: CDR1 MDHEN, CDR2 SYDVKM. The CDR3 consists of 15 residues. Germline trimming cut 6 bases from V and 1 base from J; bases unmatched to any gene: 6. The CDR3 here is CASRKPGQGSYEQYF. The CDR3 nucleotides are TGTGCCAGCAGAAAACCGGGACAGGGGTCCTACGAGCAGTACTTC.